This TCR beta chain was captured in a study of blood T cells in healthy people across ages. Combining a sample-barcoded 5' primer with a J-beta primer mix, a second PCR ran for 7 to 11 cycles. TCRdb called the 5' RACE reads again in MiXCR, with one record for every CDR3 protein. Here the sample spans 750,000 to 950,000 distinct CDR3 sequences, roughly 26% being singletons. This same sample was also taken into another study, of T cells of mothers and their children.

The origin of this receptor is a boy aged 10-17 years in good health. The sample comprised blood.

The CDR3 loop reads CSVEDTSGGPNEQFF. The CDR3 DNA reads TGCAGCGTTGAAGATACTAGCGGGGGGCCAAATGAGCAGTTCTTC. The chain recombines TRBV29-1 with TRBJ2-1, with 12 bases aligning to TRBD2. CDR1 is SQVTM and CDR2 is ANQGSEA in the germline V gene. CDR3 size: 15 residues. Trimming removed 0 bases from V and 7 bases from J; junction bases left unmatched: 4.